This T cell receptor (beta chain) was recorded in a study of blood T cell repertoires in COVID-19. Only in-frame clones appear in the TCRdb table, and some are missing; sequencing was by immunoSEQ multiplex PCR. Here the sample spans more than 250,000 clones, 88% being singletons. CDR1 and CDR2 (germline): SGHAT, FQNNGV. The CDR3 length is 17 residues. Trimming stripped 0 bases from V and 7 bases from J, with 19 bases between. The chain is built from TRBV11-2 and TRBJ2-1; D remains unclear. The sequencing sample was made of PBMCs or T cells enriched from blood (not recorded which). This TCR was sampled from a middle-aged woman with acute COVID-19. CDR3 sequence: CASSLDHDSFPRNEQFF. The CDR3 DNA is TGTGCCAGCAGCTTAGATCACGACTCCTTTCCTAGGAATGAGCAGTTCTTC.